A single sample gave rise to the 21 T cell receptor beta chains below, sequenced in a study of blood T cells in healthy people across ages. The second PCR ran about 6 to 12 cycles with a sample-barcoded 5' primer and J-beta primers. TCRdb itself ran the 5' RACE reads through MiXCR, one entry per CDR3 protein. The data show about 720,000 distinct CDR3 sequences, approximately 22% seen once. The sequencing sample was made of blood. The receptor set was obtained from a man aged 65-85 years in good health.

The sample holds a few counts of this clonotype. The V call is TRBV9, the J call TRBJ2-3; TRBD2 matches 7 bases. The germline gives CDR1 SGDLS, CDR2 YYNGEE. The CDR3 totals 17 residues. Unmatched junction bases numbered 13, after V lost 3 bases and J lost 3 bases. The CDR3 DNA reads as TGTGCCAGCAGCGCCCCCCGGGGGGTACTCTCTACAGATACGCAGTATTTT. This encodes CASSAPRGVLSTDTQYF.

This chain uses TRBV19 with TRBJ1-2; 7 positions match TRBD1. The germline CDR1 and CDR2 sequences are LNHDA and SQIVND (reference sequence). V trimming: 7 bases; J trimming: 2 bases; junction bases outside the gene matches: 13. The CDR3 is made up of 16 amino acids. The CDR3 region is CASTNPRDSQNYGYTF. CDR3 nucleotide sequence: TGTGCCAGTACCAACCCCCGGGACAGCCAAAACTATGGCTACACCTTC.

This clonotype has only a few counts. DNA for the CDR3: TGTGCCAGCAGGCCGAACAGGGGGGCCACTGAAGCTTTCTTT. It yields the protein CASRPNRGATEAFF. V is TRBV6-6 and J is TRBJ1-1; 8 bases are a match to TRBD1. The CDR3 runs 14 residues. Unmatched junction bases numbered 7, after V lost 6 bases and J lost 4 bases. Germline CDR1 MNHNY, CDR2 SVGAGI (reference sequence).

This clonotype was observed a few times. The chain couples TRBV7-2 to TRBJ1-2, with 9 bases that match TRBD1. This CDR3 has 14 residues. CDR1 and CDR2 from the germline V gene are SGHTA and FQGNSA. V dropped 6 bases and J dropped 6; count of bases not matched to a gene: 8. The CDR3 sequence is CASREAGQGNGYTF. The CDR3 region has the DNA TGTGCCAGCAGAGAAGCGGGACAGGGAAATGGCTACACCTTC.

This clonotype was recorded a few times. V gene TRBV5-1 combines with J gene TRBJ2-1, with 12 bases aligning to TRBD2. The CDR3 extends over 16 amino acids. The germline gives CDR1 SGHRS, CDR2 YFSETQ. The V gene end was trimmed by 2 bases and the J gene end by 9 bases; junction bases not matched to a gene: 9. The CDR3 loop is CASSFSVLAGGPEQFF. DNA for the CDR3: TGCGCCAGCAGCTTTTCGGTGCTAGCGGGGGGGCCTGAGCAGTTCTTC.

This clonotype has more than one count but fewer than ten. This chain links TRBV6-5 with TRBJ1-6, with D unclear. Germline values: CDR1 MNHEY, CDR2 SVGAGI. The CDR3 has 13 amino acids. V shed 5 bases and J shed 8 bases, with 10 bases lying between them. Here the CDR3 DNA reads TGTGCCAGCAGTCCGGAGAGGGATTCACCCCTCCACTTT. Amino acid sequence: CASSPERDSPLHF.

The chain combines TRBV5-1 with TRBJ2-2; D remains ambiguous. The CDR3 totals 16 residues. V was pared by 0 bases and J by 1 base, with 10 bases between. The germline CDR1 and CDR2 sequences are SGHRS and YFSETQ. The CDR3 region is CASSLVPALNTGELFF. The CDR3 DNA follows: TGCGCCAGCAGCTTGGTGCCAGCCCTGAACACCGGGGAGCTGTTTTTT.

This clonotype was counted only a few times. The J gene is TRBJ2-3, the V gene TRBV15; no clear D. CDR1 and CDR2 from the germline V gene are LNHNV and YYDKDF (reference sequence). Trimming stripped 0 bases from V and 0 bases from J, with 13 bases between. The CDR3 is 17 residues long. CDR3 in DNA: TGTGCCACCAGCAGAGAAGATGGCGTCACTAGCACAGATACGCAGTATTTT. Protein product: CATSREDGVTSTDTQYF. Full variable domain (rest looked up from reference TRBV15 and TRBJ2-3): DAMVIQNPRYQVTQFGKPVTLSCSQTLNHNVMYWYQQKSSQAPKLLFHYYDKDFNNEADTPDNFQSRRPNTSFCFLDIRSPGLGDTAMYLCATSREDGVTSTDTQYFGPGTRLTVL.

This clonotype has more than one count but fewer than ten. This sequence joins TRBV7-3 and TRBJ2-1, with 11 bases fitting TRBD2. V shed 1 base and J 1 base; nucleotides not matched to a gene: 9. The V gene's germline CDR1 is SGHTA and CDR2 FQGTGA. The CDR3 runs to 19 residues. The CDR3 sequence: CASSLNPRLAGKSYNEQFF. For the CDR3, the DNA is TGTGCCAGCAGCTTAAATCCGAGACTAGCGGGAAAATCCTACAATGAGCAGTTCTTC.

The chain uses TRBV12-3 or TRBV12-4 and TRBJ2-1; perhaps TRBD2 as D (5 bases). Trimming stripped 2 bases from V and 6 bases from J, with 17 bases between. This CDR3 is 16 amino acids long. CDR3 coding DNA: TGTGCCAGCAGTTTATTGGCCGGTGGGAGAGGCAATGAGCAGTTCTTC. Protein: CASSLLAGGRGNEQFF.

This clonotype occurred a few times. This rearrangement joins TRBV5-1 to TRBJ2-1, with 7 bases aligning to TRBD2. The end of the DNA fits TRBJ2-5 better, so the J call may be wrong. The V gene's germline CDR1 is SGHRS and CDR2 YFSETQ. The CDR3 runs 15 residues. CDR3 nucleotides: TGCGCCAGCAGCTCCCGGGAGGTTCTTTCTGAGACCCAGTACTTC. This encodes CASSSREVLSETQYF.

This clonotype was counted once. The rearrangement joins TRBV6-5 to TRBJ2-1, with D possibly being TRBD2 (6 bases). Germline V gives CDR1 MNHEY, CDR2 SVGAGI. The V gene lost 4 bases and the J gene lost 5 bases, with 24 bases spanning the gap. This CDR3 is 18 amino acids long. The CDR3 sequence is CASSSRLRLGGLNNEQFF. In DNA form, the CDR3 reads TGTGCCAGCAGTTCGCGCCTAAGATTGGGGGGATTAAACAATGAGCAGTTCTTC.

Here the CDR3 reads CASSSQPGLEAFF. The CDR3 DNA follows: TGTGCCAGTAGTAGCCAGCCCGGGTTGGAAGCTTTCTTT. The chain joins TRBV19 to TRBJ1-1; D is undetermined. The V gene lost 4 bases and the J gene lost 8 bases, with 14 bases spanning the gap. Germline assignment: CDR1 LNHDA and CDR2 SQIVND (reference sequence). This CDR3 is 13 amino acids long.

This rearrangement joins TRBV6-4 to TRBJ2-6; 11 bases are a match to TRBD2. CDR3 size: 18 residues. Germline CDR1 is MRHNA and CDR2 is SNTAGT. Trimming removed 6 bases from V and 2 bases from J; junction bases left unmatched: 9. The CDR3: CASSPHVLAGAGANVLTF. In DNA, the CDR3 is TGTGCCAGCAGCCCCCACGTACTAGCGGGAGCTGGGGCCAACGTCCTGACTTTC.

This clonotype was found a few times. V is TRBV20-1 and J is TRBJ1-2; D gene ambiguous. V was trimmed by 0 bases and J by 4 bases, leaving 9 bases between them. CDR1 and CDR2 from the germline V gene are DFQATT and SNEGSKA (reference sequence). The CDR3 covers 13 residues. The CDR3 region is CSAREGLSYGYTF. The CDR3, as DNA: TGCAGTGCTAGAGAGGGGTTGTCCTATGGCTACACCTTC.

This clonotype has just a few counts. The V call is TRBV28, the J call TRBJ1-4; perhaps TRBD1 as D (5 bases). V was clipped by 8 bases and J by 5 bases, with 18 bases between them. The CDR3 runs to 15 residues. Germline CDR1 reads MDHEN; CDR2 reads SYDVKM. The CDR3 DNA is TGTGCCAGCTGCTCCTTTGGGGGGATAAATGAAAAACTGTTTTTT. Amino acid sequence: CASCSFGGINEKLFF.

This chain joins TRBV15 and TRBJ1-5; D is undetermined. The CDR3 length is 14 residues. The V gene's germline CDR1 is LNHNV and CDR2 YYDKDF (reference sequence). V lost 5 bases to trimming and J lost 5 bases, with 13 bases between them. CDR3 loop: CATSAPFGDQPQHF. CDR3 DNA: TGTGCCACCAGCGCCCCCTTCGGTGATCAGCCCCAGCATTTT.

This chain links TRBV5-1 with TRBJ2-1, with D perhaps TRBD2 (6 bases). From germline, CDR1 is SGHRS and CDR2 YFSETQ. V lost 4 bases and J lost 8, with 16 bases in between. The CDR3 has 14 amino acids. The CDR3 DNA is TGCGCCAGCAGCCTGGGGGAGGTTGTTCATGAGCAGTTCTTC. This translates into CASSLGEVVHEQFF.

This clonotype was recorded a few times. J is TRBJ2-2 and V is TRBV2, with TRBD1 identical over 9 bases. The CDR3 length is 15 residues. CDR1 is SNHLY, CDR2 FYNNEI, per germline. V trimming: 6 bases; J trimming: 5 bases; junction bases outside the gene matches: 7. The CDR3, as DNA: TGTGCCAGCAGACCGGGACAGGGTTTGACCGGGGAGCTGTTTTTT. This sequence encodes CASRPGQGLTGELFF.

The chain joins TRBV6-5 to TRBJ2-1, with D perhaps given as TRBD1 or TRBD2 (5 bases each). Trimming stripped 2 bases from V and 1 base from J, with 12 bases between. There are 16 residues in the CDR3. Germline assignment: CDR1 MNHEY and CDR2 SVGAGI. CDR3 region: CASSYLGRRSYNEQFF. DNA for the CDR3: TGTGCCAGCAGTTACCTGGGACGCAGGTCCTACAATGAGCAGTTCTTC.

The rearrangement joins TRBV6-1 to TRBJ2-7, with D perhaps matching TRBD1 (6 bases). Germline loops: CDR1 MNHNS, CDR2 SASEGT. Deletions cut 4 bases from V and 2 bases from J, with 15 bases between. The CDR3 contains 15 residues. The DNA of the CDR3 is TGTGCCAGCAGTGCCTCCGGTACAGGGCCCTACGAGCAGTACTTC. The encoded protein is CASSASGTGPYEQYF.